Included here is one TCR beta chain sequence, with context. The CDR3 has 13 residues. Looked up from germline, CDR1 is SGHAT and CDR2 is FQNNGV. Trimming removed 5 bases from V and 5 bases from J, with 13 bases in between. The sample belongs to a study of cytotoxic CD8 clonotypes in ibrutinib-treated CLL. Background on the study: Productive templates per sample averaged approximately 250,000; productive rearrangements, 94,082.

This table comes from immunoSEQ multiplex PCR, and its TCRdb copy is limited to in-frame clones, with some not included. The sample lists approximately 42,000 clones, nearly 70% occurring once. This TCR was sampled from a human donor with chronic lymphocytic leukemia. The chain is built from TRBV11-2 and TRBJ2-7; the D is unclear. The sample was PBMCs, taken after 12 months of ibrutinib treatment. The CDR3 DNA reads TGTGCCAGCAGCCCCCCGCCTAGTCACGAGCAGTACTTC. It is translated as CASSPPPSHEQYF. Full variable domain (remainder filled in from reference TRBV11-2 and TRBJ2-7): EAGVAQSPRYKIIEKRQSVAFWCNPISGHATLYWYQQILGQGPKLLIQFQNNGVVDDSQLPKDRFSAERLKGVDSTLKIQPAKLEDSAVYLCASSPPPSHEQYFGPGTRLTVT.